This TCR beta chain was profiled in a study of beta chain features in type 1 diabetes. Regarding the study as a whole: Within the patient group, naive, central memory and Treg TCRB repertoires appeared more similar to each other than within healthy donors. The VDJ junctions of type 1 diabetes patients carried fewer insertions and more deletions.

Expressed TCRB transcripts were sequenced because the entire RNA isolate underwent reverse transcription. Around 3.7 million reads was the average for naive, central memory and regulatory T cell samples. Generated by immunoSEQ multiplex PCR, the TCRdb table keeps only in-frame clones and is missing some. Found here are hundreds of thousands of clones, about 14% of them singletons; the top ten hold about 0.097%. To note about this clone: The antigen is unknown.

The CDR3 is 16 residues long. The V segment lost 0 bases and the J segment 4 bases; nucleotides outside the gene matches: 7. Per germline, CDR1 SGDLS and CDR2 YYNGEE. The rearrangement joins TRBV9 to TRBJ2-1, with TRBD2 matching over 7 bases. The sequenced sample consisted of naive CD4+ T cells from blood. This TCR was sampled from a man younger than 35 in good health. The CDR3 sequence: CASSVVGGSWYNEQFF. In DNA, the CDR3 is TGTGCCAGCAGCGTAGTTGGCGGGAGTTGGTACAATGAGCAGTTCTTC.